A single sample gave rise to the 14 T cell receptor beta chains below, sequenced in a study of blood T cell repertoires in COVID-19. Sequencing used immunoSEQ multiplex PCR; TCRdb keeps in-frame clones, though not all of them. The profile shows roughly 160,000 clones, about 86% of them singletons. The sample comprised peripheral blood. These receptors originate from a man aged 18 to 30 with acute or convalescent COVID-19.

This clone was seen a handful of times. The chain is built from TRBV7-9 and TRBJ1-1; 11 bases align to TRBD1. V shed 5 bases and J 3 bases; nucleotides not matched to a gene: 14. This CDR3 has 18 residues. The germline V gene has CDR1 SEHNR and CDR2 FQNEAQ (reference sequence). The CDR3 coding sequence is TGTGCCAGCAGCCCGGGGGTCGGACAGGGGGCGTTGGACACTGAAGCTTTCTTT. Translated: CASSPGVGQGALDTEAFF.

The CDR3, as DNA: TGTGCCAGCAGCTTAACTGATAGATTGAACACTGAAGCTTTCTTT. It codes for CASSLTDRLNTEAFF. J is TRBJ1-1 and V is TRBV7-8; D unclear. Per the germline V gene, CDR1 is SGHVS and CDR2 is FQNEAQ. The CDR3 runs to 15 residues. Trimming removed 2 bases at V and 0 bases at J, with 10 bases between.

The chain couples TRBV6-1 to TRBJ2-7, with a tentative D call TRBD1 (6 bases). Trimming pared 2 bases from V and 2 bases from J, leaving 10 bases between. Per germline, CDR1 MNHNS and CDR2 SASEGT. This CDR3 contains 14 residues. As DNA, the CDR3 is TGTGCCAGCAGTGAATCGACAGGCGCCTACGAGCAGTACTTC. Protein sequence: CASSESTGAYEQYF.

This chain links TRBV28 with TRBJ1-2; 9 positions match TRBD1. Germline CDR1 MDHEN, CDR2 SYDVKM. V trimming: 7 bases; J trimming: 4 bases; junction bases outside the gene matches: 7. The CDR3 is made up of 14 amino acids. For the CDR3, the DNA is TGTGCCAGCACTAGCACGGACAGGGGCTATGGCTACACCTTC. It encodes CASTSTDRGYGYTF.

The chain uses TRBV5-1 and TRBJ2-5, with TRBD2 as a possible D gene (5 bases). V was clipped by 5 bases and J by 5 bases, with 16 bases between them. Germline CDR1 SGHRS, CDR2 YFSETQ. The CDR3 sequence is 14 residues long. CDR3 DNA sequence: TGCGCCAGCAGAAAAAACGGGGTTTCGGAGACCCAGTACTTC. Translating it yields CASRKNGVSETQYF.

The chain couples TRBV19 to TRBJ2-3, with D uncertain. Germline loops: CDR1 LNHDA, CDR2 SQIVND (reference sequence). The CDR3 length is 13 residues. Trimming took 3 bases from V and 2 from J, leaving 6 bases between them. As DNA, the CDR3 is TGTGCCAGTAGTATTTACATCACAGATACGCAGTATTTT. It is translated as CASSIYITDTQYF. The variable domain in full, with the rest retrieved from reference TRBV19 and TRBJ2-3, is DGGITQSPKYLFRKEGQNVTLSCEQNLNHDAMYWYRQDPGQGLRLIYYSQIVNDFQKGDIAEGYSVSREKKESFPLTVTSAQKNPTAFYLCASSIYITDTQYFGPGTRLTVL.

In its sample, this clone was seen a few times. Here the CDR3 DNA reads TGTGCCAGCAGCGTACAGATACAGGGGCACACAGATACGCAGTATTTT. Residues: CASSVQIQGHTDTQYF. The chain carries TRBV9 and TRBJ2-3; 7 positions match TRBD1. Germline lookup yields CDR1 SGDLS and CDR2 YYNGEE. The CDR3 has 16 amino acids. The V gene end was trimmed by 1 base and the J gene end by 2 bases; junction bases not matched to a gene: 7.

This chain joins TRBV30 and TRBJ1-3, with 7 bases matching TRBD1. The CDR3 totals 15 residues. The ends lost 5 bases at V and 0 bases at J; junction bases unmatched: 7. Per the germline V gene, CDR1 is GTSNPN and CDR2 is SVGIG (reference sequence). This CDR3 reads CAWPPWDSSGNTIYF. DNA of the CDR3: TGTGCCTGGCCACCCTGGGACAGCTCTGGAAACACCATATATTTT.

The V and J genes are TRBV7-9 and TRBJ1-3; D gene uncertain. V was cut by 5 bases and J by 9 bases, with 11 bases left in between. From germline, CDR1 is SEHNR and CDR2 FQNEAQ (reference sequence). The CDR3 is 12 residues long. CDR3 amino acids: CASSQRVATIYF. The CDR3 coding sequence is TGTGCCAGCAGCCAAAGAGTCGCCACCATATATTTT.

The chain recombines TRBV2 with TRBJ1-4; 8 bases fit TRBD1. The ends lost 5 bases at V and 2 bases at J; junction bases unmatched: 4. Looked up from germline, CDR1 is SNHLY and CDR2 is FYNNEI. CDR3 length: 15 residues. The CDR3 spells CASSPSGGTNEKLFF. The CDR3, as DNA: TGTGCCAGCAGTCCCTCAGGGGGCACTAATGAAAAACTGTTTTTT.

The gene calls are TRBV5-4 and TRBJ1-2; D call uncertain. The CDR3 covers 13 residues. Per germline, CDR1 SGHNT and CDR2 YYREEE (reference sequence). Deletions cut 0 bases from V and 4 bases from J, with 7 bases between. CDR3 sequence: CASSLVEAYGYTF. CDR3 coding DNA: TGTGCCAGCAGCTTGGTTGAGGCCTATGGCTACACCTTC.

The V and J genes are TRBV29-1 and TRBJ2-2, with a tentative D call TRBD1 (6 bases). V was trimmed by 5 bases and J by 0 bases, leaving 13 bases between them. This CDR3 is 15 amino acids long. CDR1 is SQVTM, CDR2 ANQGSEA, per germline. The CDR3 DNA sequence: TGCAGCGTTAGAATTGACAGGACGAACACCGGGGAGCTGTTTTTT. The encoded protein is CSVRIDRTNTGELFF.

The V and J genes are TRBV18 and TRBJ2-3; TRBD1 matches at 8 bases. The CDR3 has 17 amino acids. V trimming: 0 bases; J trimming: 0 bases; junction bases outside the gene matches: 5. Germline CDR1 reads KGHSH; CDR2 reads LQKENI. CDR3 sequence reads: CASSPPGTGSSTDTQYF. CDR3 in DNA: TGTGCCAGCTCACCACCTGGGACAGGTTCTAGCACAGATACGCAGTATTTT.

The chain employs TRBV18 and TRBJ2-1; D is possibly TRBD1 (6 bases). This CDR3 region has 15 residues. The germline gives CDR1 KGHSH, CDR2 LQKENI. The V end was cut by 0 bases, the J end by 5 bases, with 11 bases between. The CDR3 reads CASSPPSQGHNEQFF. The CDR3 coding sequence is TGTGCCAGCTCACCACCGTCGCAGGGGCACAATGAGCAGTTCTTC.